These 4 T cell receptor beta chains came from one sample sequenced in a study of T cells in localized non-small cell lung cancer. Profiled with immunoSEQ multiplex PCR; TCRdb holds only in-frame clones, not every one. The sample comprises about 23,000 clones, just over 90% of which are singletons, and less than 9% rests with the top ten. The material was peripheral blood, obtained before any cancer treatment. The receptors shown here come from a woman between 35 and 75 years old with stage I lung adenocarcinoma.

This chain links TRBV6-4 with TRBJ2-3; 13 bases are a match to TRBD2. There are 15 residues in the CDR3. Germline CDR1 and CDR2: MRHNA and SNTAGT. Trimming cost V 5 bases and J 6 bases; bases outside gene matches: 5. The CDR3 loop reads CASSPQGLAGDTQYF. The CDR3, as DNA: TGTGCCAGCAGTCCTCAGGGACTAGCGGGGGATACGCAGTATTTT.

This chain uses TRBV5-4 with TRBJ2-3; possible D gene TRBD2, 5 bases. Germline V gene data show CDR1 as SGHNT and CDR2 as YYREEE (reference sequence). The V and J ends lost 6 bases and 3 bases respectively, with 14 bases between them. The CDR3 contains 14 residues. In DNA form, the CDR3 reads TGTGCCAGCACCTACAACATAGCGACAGATACGCAGTATTTT. Its translation: CASTYNIATDTQYF.

This clone showed up just once. J is TRBJ2-7 and V is TRBV15; tentative D call: TRBD2 (6 bases). V lost 0 bases to trimming and J lost 6 bases, with 9 bases between them. CDR3 size: 13 residues. The V gene's germline CDR1 is LNHNV and CDR2 YYDKDF (reference sequence). CDR3 bases: TGTGCCACCAGCAGAGATATGCGGGGCGAGCAGTACTTC. Translation: CATSRDMRGEQYF.

This clone was counted a single time. This chain uses TRBV19 with TRBJ1-2; D uncertain. CDR1 and CDR2 (germline): LNHDA, SQIVND (reference sequence). Trimming took off 9 bases at V and 4 bases at J, with 18 bases between the two ends. The CDR3 has 14 amino acids. The CDR3 loop reads CASRPQTSPYGYTF. The DNA for the CDR3 is TGTGCCAGCAGACCCCAAACGAGTCCCTATGGCTACACCTTC.